Shown below are 26 T cell receptor beta chains from a single sample sequenced in a study of naive and memory T cell subsets (TCRdb year 2017). Libraries came from UMI-ligation and nested PCR. Sequencing was performed on an Illumina MiSeq. To cover both TRBC1 and TRBC2, the beta constant-region primer consisted of an equimolar mix of two oligonucleotides. TCRdb took the public reads, trimmed them with fastp at Q25, ran MiXCR for clone calling and kept in-frame beta chains. For every CDR3 protein sequence, its rows merge into one entry that carries the most common genes and DNA. The sample has tens of thousands of distinct CDR3 sequences on record, less than 15% of them singletons. The ten top clones hold roughly 0.84% of the sample. The sample taken for sequencing was central memory CD4+ T cells from blood. According to the study, the label for this sample's cell subset or site signals: central memory, CD45RA- CD27+. These receptors came from a human donor in good health.

The V gene is TRBV29-1, the J gene TRBJ1-1; D not resolved. V was pared by 7 bases and J by 6 bases, with 12 bases between. The CDR3 is 11 residues long. Germline CDR1 reads SQVTM; CDR2 reads ANQGSEA. This CDR3 reads CSARRGAEAFF. CDR3 DNA sequence: TGCAGCGCCCGCCGGGGAGCTGAAGCTTTCTTT.

This clonotype has a count of ten or more. The chain employs TRBV28 and TRBJ2-1, with 7 bases matching TRBD1. CDR3 size: 14 residues. The J segment lost 2 bases and the V segment lost 4 bases, leaving 2 bases of the junction unmatched. Germline V gene data show CDR1 as MDHEN and CDR2 as SYDVKM. The CDR3 nucleotides are TGTGCCAGCAGTTCGGGACAGACCTACAATGAGCAGTTCTTC. Translation: CASSSGQTYNEQFF.

This sequence joins TRBV25-1 and TRBJ2-1; 10 bases are a match to TRBD2. V lost 3 bases to trimming and J lost 7 bases; unmatched junction nucleotides: 6. Per the germline V gene, CDR1 is MGHDK and CDR2 is SYGVNS. This CDR3 contains 15 residues. CDR3 sequence: CASSDSGRAYNEQFF. CDR3 DNA: TGTGCCAGCAGTGACAGCGGGAGGGCGTATAATGAGCAGTTCTTC.

The chain employs TRBV24-1 and TRBJ2-1, with 8 bases that match TRBD2. V shed 5 bases and J 8 bases; nucleotides not matched to a gene: 7. The CDR3 spans 14 residues. Germline V gene data show CDR1 as KGHDR and CDR2 as SFDVKD. The CDR3 sequence is CATSGGLDLDEQFF. The CDR3 coding sequence is TGTGCCACCAGTGGGGGACTAGATTTGGATGAGCAGTTCTTC.

Only a few counts were recorded for this clonotype. This sequence joins TRBV28 and TRBJ2-7, with a weak D call TRBD2 (6 bases). V lost 5 bases to trimming and J lost 4 bases, with 12 bases between them. Per germline, CDR1 MDHEN and CDR2 SYDVKM. The CDR3 length is 13 residues. CDR3 in amino acids: CASSPIRGYEQYF. Here the CDR3 DNA reads TGTGCCAGCAGTCCGATTCGGGGGTACGAGCAGTACTTC.

This rearrangement joins TRBV5-1 to TRBJ2-2; no firm D call. CDR1 and CDR2 (germline): SGHRS, YFSETQ. The CDR3 covers 14 residues. V shed 0 bases and J shed 7 bases, with 10 bases lying between them. This chain's CDR3 is CASSLVGTDGELFF. DNA for the CDR3: TGCGCCAGCAGCTTGGTGGGTACGGACGGGGAGCTGTTTTTT.

The chain carries TRBV2 and TRBJ1-2; no definite D call. The V and J ends lost 2 bases and 2 bases respectively, with 9 bases between them. This CDR3 has 14 amino acids. CDR1 SNHLY and CDR2 FYNNEI come from the germline V gene. The CDR3 here is CASSEQGWNYGYTF. CDR3 in DNA: TGTGCCAGCAGTGAACAAGGTTGGAACTATGGCTACACCTTC. The full variable domain, its missing parts supplied by reference TRBV2 and TRBJ1-2, is EPEVTQTPSHQVTQMGQEVILRCVPISNHLYFYWYRQILGQKVEFLVSFYNNEISEKSEIFDDQFSVERPDGSNFTLKIRSTKLEDSAMYFCASSEQGWNYGYTFGSGTRLTVV.

This sequence joins TRBV12-3 or TRBV12-4 and TRBJ1-4; 7 bases agree with TRBD1. V was clipped by 5 bases and J by 8 bases; unmatched bases: 8. The CDR3 runs 14 residues. The CDR3 loop reads CASSTRQGVEKLFF. CDR3 nucleotides: TGTGCCAGCAGTACCCGACAGGGAGTGGAAAAACTGTTTTTT.

This clonotype was seen more than once but under ten times. The chain is built from TRBV12-3 or TRBV12-4 and TRBJ2-3; D is perhaps TRBD1 (5 bases). Between the trimmed V and J ends, which lost 5 bases and 0 bases, there was a span of 12 bases. The CDR3 runs to 15 residues. CDR3 sequence reads: CASSLDSRSTDTQYF. DNA of the CDR3: TGTGCCAGCAGTCTCGACAGTCGTAGCACAGATACGCAGTATTTT.

The rearrangement uses TRBV6-1 and TRBJ1-1; no clear D gene. The germline V gene encodes CDR1 MNHNS and CDR2 SASEGT. The CDR3 length is 12 residues. V shed 11 bases and J shed 0 bases, with 10 bases lying between them. The CDR3 loop reads CAEGLMNTEAFF. The CDR3 coding sequence is TGTGCCGAAGGACTGATGAACACTGAAGCTTTCTTT.

This clonotype was picked up a small number of times. A junction boundary mismatches the germline segment, possibly from a read error. The CDR3 DNA reads as TGTGCCATCAGTGAAGTGGGAAAACTAGCGGGAAGTTCCGGAGAGCTGTTTTTT. It specifies CAISEVGKLAGSSGELFF. The chain links TRBV10-3 to TRBJ2-2; 10 bases are shared with TRBD2. CDR1 ENHRY and CDR2 SYGVKD come from the germline V gene. CDR3 size: 18 residues.

The chain combines TRBV29-1 with TRBJ1-1; D gene unclear. Trimming stripped 6 bases from V and 5 bases from J, with 19 bases between. Germline CDR1 reads SQVTM; CDR2 reads ANQGSEA. This CDR3 comprises 14 residues. The CDR3 coding sequence is TGCAGCGTGTCGGGCTTTTCGGTAAGAACTGAAGCTTTCTTT. As protein: CSVSGFSVRTEAFF.

This clonotype was seen a few times. The rearrangement links TRBV4-1 to TRBJ2-6; 8 bases are a match to TRBD1. The junction had 5 bases not matched to a gene; V was cut back by 6 bases and J by 1 base. Germline V lookup: CDR1 MGHRA, CDR2 YSYEKL. This CDR3 is built from 16 residues. The CDR3 loop reads CASRDRVDSGANVLTF. The CDR3 DNA reads TGCGCCAGCAGGGACAGGGTGGATTCTGGGGCCAACGTCCTGACTTTC.

The sample holds a few counts of this clonotype. This chain uses TRBV20-1 with TRBJ2-4; possibly TRBD2 for D (7 bases). The germline V gene has CDR1 DFQATT and CDR2 SNEGSKA (reference sequence). V was clipped by 5 bases and J by 1 base, with 15 bases between them. This CDR3 is 15 amino acids long. For the CDR3, the DNA is TGCAGTGCTTCTCCAGGGGAGGGGGCCAAAAACATTCAGTACTTC. Protein sequence: CSASPGEGAKNIQYF.

This clonotype turned up a few times. This chain connects TRBV6-2 or TRBV6-3 to TRBJ1-4, with 8 bases matching TRBD1. CDR1 and CDR2 from the germline V gene are MNHEY and SVGEGT. The J segment lost 0 bases and the V segment lost 6 bases, leaving 12 bases of the junction unmatched. The CDR3 is 18 amino acids. CDR3 loop: CASRRDRTIIATNEKLFF. The CDR3 DNA is TGTGCCAGCAGGCGGGACAGGACTATCATTGCAACTAATGAAAAACTGTTTTTT.

This clonotype was counted a few times. The chain links TRBV11-2 to TRBJ2-5; possible D gene TRBD2, 7 bases. The CDR3 sequence is 16 residues long. CDR1 is SGHAT and CDR2 is FQNNGV in the germline V gene. V lost 5 bases and J 6 bases, leaving 22 bases between the germline ends. The CDR3 is CASSPTRGGRGKTQYF. Here the CDR3 DNA reads TGTGCCAGCAGCCCTACAAGGGGGGGGAGAGGGAAGACCCAGTACTTC.

There are many counts of this clonotype. This chain uses TRBV5-1 with TRBJ2-1; D might be TRBD1 (5 bases). The CDR3 contains 15 residues. Germline V gene sequence: CDR1 SGHRS, CDR2 YFSETQ. The germline V and J ends were trimmed by 4 bases and 0 bases, with 11 bases remaining between them. The CDR3 spells CASSLRQISYNEQFF. The DNA of the CDR3 is TGCGCCAGCAGCCTGCGACAGATCTCCTACAATGAGCAGTTCTTC.

V gene TRBV4-1 combines with J gene TRBJ2-2; the match to TRBD2 covers 7 bases. The V gene's germline CDR1 is MGHRA and CDR2 YSYEKL. J was trimmed by 4 bases and V by 0 bases; bases with no gene match: 8. The CDR3 totals 17 residues. The CDR3: CASSQDWAGVGTGELFF. The CDR3 DNA reads TGCGCCAGCAGCCAAGACTGGGCGGGGGTGGGCACCGGGGAGCTGTTTTTT.

This clonotype was detected ten times or more. This sequence joins TRBV11-2 and TRBJ1-2; D is unclear. V shed 0 bases and J shed 5 bases, with 13 bases lying between them. This CDR3 has 15 amino acids. The V gene's germline CDR1 is SGHAT and CDR2 FQNNGV. CDR3 sequence: CASSLEVGLAYGYTF. CDR3 in DNA: TGTGCCAGCAGCTTAGAAGTCGGACTGGCGTATGGCTACACCTTC.

In this sample, this clonotype turned up a few times. V is TRBV14 and J is TRBJ2-1; the D call may be TRBD1 or TRBD2 (5 bases each). V gave up 4 bases and J gave up 0 bases, with 10 bases separating them. The germline CDR1 and CDR2 sequences are SGHDN and FVKESK. The CDR3 consists of 15 residues. CDR3 protein: CASSLGDSSYNEQFF. For the CDR3, the DNA is TGTGCCAGCAGCCTGGGGGATAGCTCCTACAATGAGCAGTTCTTC.

To note about this clonotype: A much larger clone lies a single base off, so this may be a read error. The chain employs TRBV5-6 and TRBJ2-5; 8 bases map to TRBD1. Trimming cost V 4 bases and J 2 bases; bases outside gene matches: 1. The CDR3 is 13 residues long. Germline V gene data show CDR1 as SGHDT and CDR2 as YYEEEE. CDR3 nucleotides: TGTGCCAGCAGCGGGGACAGGCAAGAGACCCAGTACTTC. It encodes CASSGDRQETQYF.

This clonotype has a handful of counts. The chain couples TRBV7-2 to TRBJ2-1; D not certain. Per the germline V gene, CDR1 is SGHTA and CDR2 is FQGNSA. Trimming shortened V by 5 bases and J by 8 bases, and 13 bases separated the two germline ends. This CDR3 comprises 13 residues. DNA of the CDR3: TGTGCCAGCAGCGCAGTAAGAGGTTATGAGCAGTTCTTC. Amino acids: CASSAVRGYEQFF.

This clonotype was seen at least ten times. The rearrangement uses TRBV27 and TRBJ2-3; D gene unclear. Germline CDR1 is MNHEY and CDR2 is SMNVEV (reference sequence). The CDR3 is made up of 12 amino acids. The V gene lost 6 bases and the J gene lost 2 bases, with 6 bases spanning the gap. CDR3 nucleotide sequence: TGTGCCAGCAGGGATCTCACAGATACGCAGTATTTT. Translating gives CASRDLTDTQYF.

The chain joins TRBV5-1 to TRBJ2-2, with D possibly TRBD1 on 5 matching bases. V was trimmed by 4 bases and J by 5 bases, leaving 9 bases between them. CDR1 and CDR2 from the germline V gene are SGHRS and YFSETQ. The CDR3 covers 13 residues. The CDR3 loop is CASSAQGTGELFF. The DNA of the CDR3 is TGCGCCAGCAGCGCCCAGGGTACCGGGGAGCTGTTTTTT.

This clonotype was recorded at least ten times. V and J are TRBV18 and TRBJ2-3, with a possible D match to TRBD2 (5 bases). The CDR3 loop spans 16 amino acids. Trimming left V 3 bases short and J 1 base short, with 14 bases between. Germline CDR1 reads KGHSH; CDR2 reads LQKENI. DNA of the CDR3: TGTGCCAGCTCACCTATTCGCGGAGGCGGCACAGATACGCAGTATTTT. Translated, it gives CASSPIRGGGTDTQYF.

CDR3 in amino acids: CSAPYVGTDTQYF. DNA of the CDR3: TGCAGTGCACCGTATGTGGGCACAGATACGCAGTATTTT. The V call is TRBV20-1, the J call TRBJ2-3; D is uncertain. Germline loops: CDR1 DFQATT, CDR2 SNEGSKA (reference sequence). The CDR3 consists of 13 residues. The V end lost 6 bases, the J end lost 1 base, and 11 bases lay between the germline ends.